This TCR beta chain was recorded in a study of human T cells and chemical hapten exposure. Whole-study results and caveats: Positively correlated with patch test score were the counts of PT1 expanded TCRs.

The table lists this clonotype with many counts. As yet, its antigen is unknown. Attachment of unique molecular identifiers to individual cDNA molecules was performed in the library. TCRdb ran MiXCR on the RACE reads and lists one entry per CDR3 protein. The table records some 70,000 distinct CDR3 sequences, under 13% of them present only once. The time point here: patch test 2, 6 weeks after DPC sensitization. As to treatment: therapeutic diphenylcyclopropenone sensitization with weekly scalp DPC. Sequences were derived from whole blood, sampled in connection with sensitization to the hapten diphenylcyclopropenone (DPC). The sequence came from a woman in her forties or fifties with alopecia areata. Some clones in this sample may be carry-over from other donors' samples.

CDR3 sequence (DNA): TGTGCCAGCAGTTACCGCGGACTAGCGGCCTACGAGCAGTACTTC. Its protein product is CASSYRGLAAYEQYF. The rearrangement uses TRBV6-5 and TRBJ2-7; 10 positions agree with TRBD2. CDR3 length equals 15 residues. J gave up 2 bases and V 2 bases, and 3 bases lay outside the gene matches. From germline, CDR1 is MNHEY and CDR2 SVGAGI.